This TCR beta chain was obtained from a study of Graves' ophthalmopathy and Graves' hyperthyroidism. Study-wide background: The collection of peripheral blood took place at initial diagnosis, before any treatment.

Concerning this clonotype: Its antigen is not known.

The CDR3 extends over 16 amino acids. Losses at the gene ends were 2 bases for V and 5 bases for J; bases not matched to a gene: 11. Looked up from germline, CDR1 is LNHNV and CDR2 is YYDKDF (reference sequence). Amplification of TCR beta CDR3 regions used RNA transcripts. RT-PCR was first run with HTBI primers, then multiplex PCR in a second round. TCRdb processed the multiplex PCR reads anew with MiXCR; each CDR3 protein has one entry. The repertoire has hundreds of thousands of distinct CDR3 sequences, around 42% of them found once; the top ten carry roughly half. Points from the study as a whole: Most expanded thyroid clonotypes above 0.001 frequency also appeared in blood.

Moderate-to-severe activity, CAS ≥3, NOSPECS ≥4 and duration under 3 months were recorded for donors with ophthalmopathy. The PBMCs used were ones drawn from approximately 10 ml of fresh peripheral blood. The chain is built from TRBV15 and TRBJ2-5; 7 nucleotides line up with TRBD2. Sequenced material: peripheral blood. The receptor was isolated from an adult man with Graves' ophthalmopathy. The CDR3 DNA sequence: TGTGCCACCAGCAGATTAGAGGGGAGGGGACGGGAGACCCAGTACTTC. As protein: CATSRLEGRGRETQYF.